A selection of T cell receptor beta chains follows, all from one sample in a study of shared clonotypes between healthy human individuals. TCRdb's table, derived via immunoSEQ multiplex PCR, lists solely in-frame clones and lacks some. The sample carries 1 million to 1.2 million clones, roughly 80% recorded once. The sample comprised memory CD4+ T cells from PBMCs. The source of these receptors is a man aged 18 to 30 in good health. Some clones in this sample may be carry-over from other donors' samples. The CDR3 runs from the conserved cysteine through the conserved F or W. The order of the fields is clone size, J gene, V gene, D gene, CDR3 protein, CDR3 DNA. A D gene is named only where the DNA matches it firmly. Not all rows give a size; the values are once, few, many and, for expanded clones, a class.

abundance: .; j_gene: TRBJ2-4; v_gene: TRBV4-2; d_gene: TRBD2; CDR3aa: CASSPPGGAQGILNIQYF; CDR3nt: TGTGCCAGCAGTCCGCCGGGGGGGGCGCAGGGGATCTTGAACATTCAGTACTTC
abundance: .; j_gene: TRBJ2-3; v_gene: TRBV18; d_gene: .; CDR3aa: CASSPEGLTDDTQYF; CDR3nt: TGTGCCAGCTCACCAGAGGGCCTCACCGATGATACGCAGTATTTT
abundance: .; j_gene: TRBJ1-2; v_gene: TRBV7-2; d_gene: .; CDR3aa: CASSLSLGVYGYTF; CDR3nt: TGTGCCAGCAGCTTAAGTCTAGGGGTGTATGGCTACACCTTC
abundance: .; j_gene: TRBJ2-7; v_gene: TRBV6-6; d_gene: .; CDR3aa: CASSPWGSSYEQYF; CDR3nt: TGTGCCAGCAGTCCCTGGGGGAGCTCCTACGAGCAGTACTTC
abundance: .; j_gene: TRBJ1-1; v_gene: TRBV4-3; d_gene: .; CDR3aa: CASTRKMNTEAFF; CDR3nt: TGCGCCAGCACCCGGAAGATGAACACTGAAGCTTTCTTT
abundance: .; j_gene: TRBJ2-7; v_gene: TRBV28; d_gene: .; CDR3aa: CASSPRTYEQYF; CDR3nt: TGTGCCAGCAGCCCCCGAACCTACGAGCAGTACTTC
abundance: .; j_gene: TRBJ2-7; v_gene: TRBV5-1; d_gene: TRBD1; CDR3aa: CASSPLRDRDYEQYF; CDR3nt: TGCGCCAGCAGCCCCCTACGGGACAGGGACTACGAGCAGTACTTC
abundance: .; j_gene: TRBJ2-5; v_gene: TRBV28; d_gene: .; CDR3aa: CASSFAGRGQETQYF; CDR3nt: TGTGCCAGCAGTTTTGCCGGCAGGGGACAAGAGACCCAGTACTTC
abundance: .; j_gene: TRBJ2-2; v_gene: TRBV5-1; d_gene: TRBD1; CDR3aa: CASSPPGTANTGELFF; CDR3nt: TGCGCCAGCAGCCCCCCCGGGACAGCGAACACCGGGGAGCTGTTTTTT
abundance: .; j_gene: TRBJ2-1; v_gene: TRBV10-3; d_gene: .; CDR3aa: CAISDPNFLGNEQFF; CDR3nt: TGTGCCATCAGTGATCCCAACTTCCTTGGGAATGAGCAGTTCTTC
abundance: .; j_gene: TRBJ2-7; v_gene: TRBV18; d_gene: .; CDR3aa: CASSLRTTGGSYEQYF; CDR3nt: TGTGCCAGCTCACTTAGGACGACCGGCGGCTCCTACGAGCAGTACTTC
abundance: .; j_gene: TRBJ2-3; v_gene: TRBV18; d_gene: .; CDR3aa: CASSPDLSTDTQYF; CDR3nt: TGTGCCAGCTCACCAGACCTTAGCACAGATACGCAGTATTTT
abundance: .; j_gene: TRBJ1-5; v_gene: TRBV27; d_gene: .; CDR3aa: CASSSRANQPQHF; CDR3nt: TGTGCCAGCAGTTCTCGGGCCAATCAGCCCCAGCATTTT
abundance: .; j_gene: TRBJ2-5; v_gene: TRBV11-2; d_gene: TRBD2; CDR3aa: CASSDRLAGVGETQYF; CDR3nt: TGTGCCAGCAGTGACCGACTAGCGGGAGTAGGGGAGACCCAGTACTTC
abundance: .; j_gene: TRBJ2-2; v_gene: TRBV9; d_gene: TRBD2; CDR3aa: CASSVSGTANTGELFF; CDR3nt: TGTGCCAGCAGCGTAAGCGGGACTGCGAACACCGGGGAGCTGTTTTTT
abundance: .; j_gene: TRBJ2-5; v_gene: TRBV11-2; d_gene: .; CDR3aa: CAAGVGSQETQYF; CDR3nt: TGTGCCGCAGGGGTCGGCTCCCAAGAGACCCAGTACTTC
abundance: .; j_gene: TRBJ2-7; v_gene: TRBV28; d_gene: TRBD1; CDR3aa: CASRRDRGAFSYEQYF; CDR3nt: TGTGCCAGCAGACGCGACAGGGGCGCCTTCTCCTACGAGCAGTACTTC
abundance: .; j_gene: TRBJ2-6; v_gene: TRBV21-1; d_gene: .; CDR3aa: CASSPYRRGAGANVLTF; CDR3nt: TGTGCCAGCAGCCCCTACCGGAGGGGGGCTGGGGCCAACGTCCTGACTTTC
abundance: .; j_gene: TRBJ2-2; v_gene: TRBV28; d_gene: .; CDR3aa: CASSLSHNANTGELFF; CDR3nt: TGTGCCAGCAGTTTATCTCACAACGCGAACACCGGGGAGCTGTTTTTT
abundance: .; j_gene: TRBJ2-7; v_gene: TRBV6-4; d_gene: .; CDR3aa: CASSLDRFSYEQYF; CDR3nt: TGTGCCAGCAGTCTTGACCGGTTCTCCTACGAGCAGTACTTC
abundance: .; j_gene: TRBJ1-1; v_gene: TRBV11-1; d_gene: TRBD1; CDR3aa: CASSLGTTAQGAYTEAFF; CDR3nt: TGTGCCAGCAGCTTAGGAACCACAGCACAGGGGGCATACACTGAAGCTTTCTTT
abundance: many; j_gene: TRBJ1-4; v_gene: TRBV6-1; d_gene: .; CDR3aa: CASSPQTTNEKLFF; CDR3nt: TGTGCCAGCAGTCCCCAGACAACTAATGAAAAACTGTTTTTT
abundance: .; j_gene: TRBJ2-1; v_gene: TRBV27; d_gene: TRBD2; CDR3aa: CASRGLAGGNEQFF; CDR3nt: TGTGCCAGCCGGGGACTAGCGGGAGGCAATGAGCAGTTCTTC
abundance: .; j_gene: TRBJ1-1; v_gene: TRBV7-3; d_gene: TRBD1; CDR3aa: CASSVFGQGNTEAFF; CDR3nt: TGTGCCAGCAGCGTTTTCGGACAGGGGAACACTGAAGCTTTCTTT
abundance: .; j_gene: TRBJ2-7; v_gene: TRBV18; d_gene: .; CDR3aa: CASSQTGTASYEQYF; CDR3nt: TGTGCCAGCTCACAAACTGGTACAGCATCCTACGAGCAGTACTTC
abundance: .; j_gene: TRBJ1-2; v_gene: TRBV7-2; d_gene: TRBD1; CDR3aa: CASSSRTGAFGYGYTF; CDR3nt: TGTGCCAGCAGCTCCCGGACAGGCGCGTTCGGCTATGGCTACACCTTC
abundance: many; j_gene: TRBJ2-7; v_gene: TRBV28; d_gene: TRBD2; CDR3aa: CASSVTSGRAGEQYF; CDR3nt: TGTGCCAGCAGTGTGACTAGCGGGAGGGCCGGTGAGCAGTACTTC
abundance: .; j_gene: TRBJ2-3; v_gene: TRBV7-6; d_gene: .; CDR3aa: CASSPGQGGHTDTQYF; CDR3nt: TGTGCCAGCAGCCCTGGACAGGGAGGGCACACAGATACGCAGTATTTT
abundance: once; j_gene: TRBJ1-2; v_gene: TRBV10-3; d_gene: TRBD1; CDR3aa: CAISDRQGSTGYTF; CDR3nt: TGTGCCATCAGTGATAGACAGGGGTCGACGGGCTACACCTTC
abundance: .; j_gene: TRBJ2-1; v_gene: TRBV7-7; d_gene: TRBD1; CDR3aa: CASSTGQGNEQFF; CDR3nt: TGTGCCAGCAGCACTGGACAGGGCAATGAGCAGTTCTTC
abundance: .; j_gene: TRBJ2-7; v_gene: TRBV7-8; d_gene: TRBD2; CDR3aa: CASSSRLAATYEQYF; CDR3nt: TGTGCCAGCAGCTCACGACTAGCGGCTACCTACGAGCAGTACTTC
abundance: .; j_gene: TRBJ2-3; v_gene: TRBV4-1; d_gene: .; CDR3aa: CASSQVLVTDTQYF; CDR3nt: TGCGCCAGCAGCCAAGTTCTAGTAACAGATACGCAGTATTTT
abundance: .; j_gene: TRBJ2-7; v_gene: TRBV18; d_gene: .; CDR3aa: CASSPKGGDEQYF; CDR3nt: TGTGCCAGCTCACCAAAAGGGGGGGACGAGCAGTACTTC
abundance: .; j_gene: TRBJ2-6; v_gene: TRBV5-1; d_gene: TRBD2; CDR3aa: CASRWTSGSGAGANVLTF; CDR3nt: TGCGCCAGCAGATGGACTAGCGGGAGTGGCGCTGGGGCCAACGTCCTGACTTTC
abundance: .; j_gene: TRBJ1-1; v_gene: TRBV11-2; d_gene: .; CDR3aa: CASSLSLLQEAFF; CDR3nt: TGTGCCAGCAGCTTATCTCTGTTACAGGAAGCTTTCTTT
abundance: .; j_gene: TRBJ2-3; v_gene: TRBV14; d_gene: .; CDR3aa: CASALAPDLTDTQYF; CDR3nt: TGTGCCAGCGCCTTAGCTCCGGACCTCACAGATACGCAGTATTTT
abundance: .; j_gene: TRBJ2-3; v_gene: TRBV9; d_gene: TRBD2; CDR3aa: CASSVDPAGGSGTQYF; CDR3nt: TGTGCCAGCAGCGTAGACCCAGCGGGAGGGTCAGGTACGCAGTATTTT
abundance: .; j_gene: TRBJ1-5; v_gene: TRBV30; d_gene: .; CDR3aa: CAWMSNQPQHF; CDR3nt: TGTGCCTGGATGAGCAATCAGCCCCAGCATTTT
abundance: .; j_gene: TRBJ1-1; v_gene: TRBV6-1; d_gene: .; CDR3aa: CASSVAEQPGREAFF; CDR3nt: TGTGCCAGCAGTGTTGCGGAACAGCCGGGCCGCGAAGCTTTCTTT
abundance: .; j_gene: TRBJ2-5; v_gene: TRBV28; d_gene: .; CDR3aa: CALLMETQYF; CDR3nt: TGTGCCCTCCTGATGGAGACCCAGTACTTC
abundance: many; j_gene: TRBJ2-7; v_gene: TRBV2; d_gene: .; CDR3aa: CASSESRHRAYEQYF; CDR3nt: TGTGCCAGCAGTGAATCTCGTCACCGAGCCTACGAGCAGTACTTC
abundance: .; j_gene: TRBJ2-2; v_gene: TRBV27; d_gene: .; CDR3aa: CASRLRPNTQNTGELFF; CDR3nt: TGTGCCAGCAGACTCCGACCAAATACGCAGAACACCGGGGAGCTGTTTTTT
abundance: .; j_gene: TRBJ2-3; v_gene: TRBV7-2; d_gene: TRBD2; CDR3aa: CASSLAFDLLAGYGYF; CDR3nt: TGTGCCAGCAGCTTAGCGTTTGATTTATTAGCGGGATATGGGTATTTT
abundance: .; j_gene: TRBJ1-5; v_gene: TRBV2; d_gene: .; CDR3aa: CASSEESGQPQHF; CDR3nt: TGTGCCAGCAGTGAAGAGTCGGGTCAGCCCCAGCATTTT
abundance: few; j_gene: TRBJ2-7; v_gene: TRBV28; d_gene: .; CDR3aa: CASSLQGPIYEQYF; CDR3nt: TGTGCCAGCAGTCTACAGGGACCCATCTACGAGCAGTACTTC
abundance: .; j_gene: TRBJ1-1; v_gene: TRBV7-9; d_gene: .; CDR3aa: CASIEGVGANTEAFF; CDR3nt: TGTGCCAGTATTGAAGGGGTTGGGGCAAACACTGAAGCTTTCTTT
abundance: .; j_gene: TRBJ1-2; v_gene: TRBV6-1; d_gene: TRBD1; CDR3aa: CASTDRVAANYGYTF; CDR3nt: TGTGCCAGCACGGACAGGGTCGCGGCTAACTATGGCTACACCTTC
abundance: few; j_gene: TRBJ1-2; v_gene: TRBV28; d_gene: .; CDR3aa: CATPASPWNYGYTF; CDR3nt: TGTGCCACCCCGGCGAGCCCGTGGAACTATGGCTACACCTTC
abundance: few; j_gene: TRBJ2-2; v_gene: TRBV7-3; d_gene: .; CDR3aa: CASSYQGDGELFF; CDR3nt: TGTGCCAGCAGCTACCAGGGCGACGGGGAGCTGTTTTTT
abundance: once; j_gene: TRBJ2-5; v_gene: TRBV5-1; d_gene: TRBD2; CDR3aa: CASSLGLAPETQYF; CDR3nt: TGCGCCAGCAGCTTGGGACTAGCGCCAGAGACCCAGTACTTC
abundance: .; j_gene: TRBJ1-3; v_gene: TRBV4-1; d_gene: .; CDR3aa: CASSHDSTDTIYF; CDR3nt: TGCGCCAGCAGCCATGACAGTACAGACACCATATATTTT